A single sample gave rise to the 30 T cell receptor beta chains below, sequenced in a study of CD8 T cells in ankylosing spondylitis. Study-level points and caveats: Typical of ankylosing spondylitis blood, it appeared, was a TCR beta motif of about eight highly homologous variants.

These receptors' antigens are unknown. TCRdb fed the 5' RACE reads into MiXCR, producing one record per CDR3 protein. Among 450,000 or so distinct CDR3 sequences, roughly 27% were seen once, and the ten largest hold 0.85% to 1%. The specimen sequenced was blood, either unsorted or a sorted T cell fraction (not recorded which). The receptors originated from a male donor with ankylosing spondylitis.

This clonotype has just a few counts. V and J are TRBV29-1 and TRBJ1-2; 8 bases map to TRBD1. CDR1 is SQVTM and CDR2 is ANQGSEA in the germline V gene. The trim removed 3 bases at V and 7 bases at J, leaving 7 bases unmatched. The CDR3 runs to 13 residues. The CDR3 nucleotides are TGCAGCGTTGAGAACCAGGGGGCTGTTGGCTACACCTTC. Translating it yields CSVENQGAVGYTF.

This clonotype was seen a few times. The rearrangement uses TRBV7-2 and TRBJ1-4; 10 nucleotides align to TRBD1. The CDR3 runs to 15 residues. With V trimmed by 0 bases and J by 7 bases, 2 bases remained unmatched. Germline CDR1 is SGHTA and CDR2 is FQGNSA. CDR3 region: CASSLAGTGAEKLFF. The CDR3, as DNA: TGTGCCAGCAGCTTAGCGGGGACAGGGGCTGAAAAACTGTTTTTT.

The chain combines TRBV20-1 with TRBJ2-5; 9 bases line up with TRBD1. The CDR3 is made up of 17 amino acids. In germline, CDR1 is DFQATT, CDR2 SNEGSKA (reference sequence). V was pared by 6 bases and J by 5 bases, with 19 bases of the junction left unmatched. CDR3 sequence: CSASGQGRWAHKETQYF. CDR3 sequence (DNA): TGCAGTGCGTCGGGACAGGGAAGATGGGCCCACAAGGAGACCCAGTACTTC.

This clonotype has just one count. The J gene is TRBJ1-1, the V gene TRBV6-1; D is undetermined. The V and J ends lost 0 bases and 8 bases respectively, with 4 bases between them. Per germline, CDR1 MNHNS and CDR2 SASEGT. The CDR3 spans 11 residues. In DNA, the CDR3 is TGTGCCAGCAGTGAAGCAGGAGAAGCTTTCTTT. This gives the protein CASSEAGEAFF.

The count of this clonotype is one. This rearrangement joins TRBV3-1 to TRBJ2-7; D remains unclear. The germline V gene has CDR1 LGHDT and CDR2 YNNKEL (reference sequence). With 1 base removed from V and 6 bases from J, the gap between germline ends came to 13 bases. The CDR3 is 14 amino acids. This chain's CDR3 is CASSQGASWGEQYF. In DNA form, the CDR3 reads TGTGCCAGCAGCCAAGGGGCCTCCTGGGGCGAGCAGTACTTC.

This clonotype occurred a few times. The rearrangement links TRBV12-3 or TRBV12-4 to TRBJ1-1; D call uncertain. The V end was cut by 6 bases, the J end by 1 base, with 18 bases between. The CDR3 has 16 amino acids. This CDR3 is CASRPGGSNPNTEAFF. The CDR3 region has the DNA TGTGCCAGCAGACCCGGAGGGTCCAACCCGAACACTGAAGCTTTCTTT.

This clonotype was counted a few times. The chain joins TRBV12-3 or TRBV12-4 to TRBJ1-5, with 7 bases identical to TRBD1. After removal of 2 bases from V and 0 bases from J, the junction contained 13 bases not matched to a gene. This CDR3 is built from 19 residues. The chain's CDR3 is CASSLMARGLRISNQPQHF. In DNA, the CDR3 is TGTGCCAGCAGTTTAATGGCCAGGGGGTTACGAATTAGCAATCAGCCCCAGCATTTT.

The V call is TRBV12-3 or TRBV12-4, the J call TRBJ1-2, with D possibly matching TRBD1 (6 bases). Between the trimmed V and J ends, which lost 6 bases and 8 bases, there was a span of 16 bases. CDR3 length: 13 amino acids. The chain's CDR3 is CASRETGSGGYTF. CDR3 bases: TGTGCCAGCAGGGAAACAGGGTCGGGGGGCTACACCTTC.

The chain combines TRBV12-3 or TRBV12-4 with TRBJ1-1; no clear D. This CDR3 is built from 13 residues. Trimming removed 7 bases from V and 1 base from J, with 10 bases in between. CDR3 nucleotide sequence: TGTGCCAGCACCCTCTCACAGAACACTGAAGCTTTCTTT. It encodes CASTLSQNTEAFF.

CDR3 DNA: TGTGCCAGCAAAGGGACAGACTCTGGAAACACCATATATTTT. It yields the protein CASKGTDSGNTIYF. The J gene is TRBJ1-3, the V gene TRBV27; 7 bases fit TRBD1. The trim removed 7 bases at V and 0 bases at J, leaving 3 bases unmatched. This CDR3 is 14 amino acids long. Germline V gives CDR1 MNHEY, CDR2 SMNVEV (reference sequence).

CDR3 region: CASSSGLGTGGLNTEAFF. CDR3 bases: TGTGCCAGCAGCTCCGGTTTGGGGACAGGGGGCCTGAACACTGAAGCTTTCTTT. The genes are TRBV5-6 and TRBJ1-1, with 12 bases that match TRBD1. V was clipped by 3 bases and J by 0 bases; unmatched bases: 9. The CDR3 sequence is 18 residues long. The germline V gene has CDR1 SGHDT and CDR2 YYEEEE.

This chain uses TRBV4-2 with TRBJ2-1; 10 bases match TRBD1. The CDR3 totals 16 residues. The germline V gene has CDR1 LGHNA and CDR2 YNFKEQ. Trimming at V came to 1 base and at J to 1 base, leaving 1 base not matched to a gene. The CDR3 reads CASSQVDRGSYNEQFF. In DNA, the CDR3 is TGTGCCAGCAGCCAAGTGGACAGGGGGTCCTACAATGAGCAGTTCTTC.

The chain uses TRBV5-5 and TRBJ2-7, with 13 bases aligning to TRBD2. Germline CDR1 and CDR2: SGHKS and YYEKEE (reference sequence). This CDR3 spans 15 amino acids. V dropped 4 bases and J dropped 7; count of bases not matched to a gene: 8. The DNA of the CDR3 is TGTGCCAGCAGCCCGGGACTAGCGGGGACGGGTGAGCAGTACTTC. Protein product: CASSPGLAGTGEQYF. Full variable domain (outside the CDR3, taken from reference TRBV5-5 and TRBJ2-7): DAGVTQSPTHLIKTRGQQVTLRCSPISGHKSVSWYQQVLGQGPQFIFQYYEKEERGRGNFPDRFSARQFPNYSSELNVNALLLGDSALYLCASSPGLAGTGEQYFGPGTRLTVT.

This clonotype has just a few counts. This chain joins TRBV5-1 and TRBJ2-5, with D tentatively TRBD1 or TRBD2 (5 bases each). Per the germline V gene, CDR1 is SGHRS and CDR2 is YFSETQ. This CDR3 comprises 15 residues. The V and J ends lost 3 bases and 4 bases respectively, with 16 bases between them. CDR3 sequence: CASSSVGAETETQYF. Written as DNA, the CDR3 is TGCGCCAGCAGCTCGGTCGGGGCAGAAACAGAGACCCAGTACTTC.

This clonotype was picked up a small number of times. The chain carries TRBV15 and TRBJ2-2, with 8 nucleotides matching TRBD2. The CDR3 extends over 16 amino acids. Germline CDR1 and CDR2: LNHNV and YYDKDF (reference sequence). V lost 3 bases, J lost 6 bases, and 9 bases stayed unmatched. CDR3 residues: CATSSPAGGEAGELFF. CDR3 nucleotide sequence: TGTGCCACCAGCAGCCCGGCGGGAGGAGAGGCCGGGGAGCTGTTTTTT.

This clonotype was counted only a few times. The CDR3 DNA follows: TGTGCCAGCAGCAACCGGGCCTCGGGGACAGATACGCAGTATTTT. It translates to CASSNRASGTDTQYF. The J gene is TRBJ2-3, the V gene TRBV7-2; the D gene is possibly TRBD2 (5 bases). V was clipped by 5 bases and J by 3 bases, with 15 bases between them. In germline, CDR1 is SGHTA, CDR2 FQGNSA. The CDR3 length is 15 residues.

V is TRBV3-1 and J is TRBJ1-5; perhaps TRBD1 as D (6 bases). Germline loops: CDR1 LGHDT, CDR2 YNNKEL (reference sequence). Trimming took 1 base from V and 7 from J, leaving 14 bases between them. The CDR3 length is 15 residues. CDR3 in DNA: TGTGCCAGCAGCCAAGGTGTTTCAGGGGACCAGCCCCAGCATTTT. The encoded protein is CASSQGVSGDQPQHF.

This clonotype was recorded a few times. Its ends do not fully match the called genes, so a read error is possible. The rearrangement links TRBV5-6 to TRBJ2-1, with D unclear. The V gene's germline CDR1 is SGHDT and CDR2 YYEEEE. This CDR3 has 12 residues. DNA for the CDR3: TGTGCCAGCAGCTTGTATGGGCAGAGCCTAGTCTTC. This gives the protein CASSLYGQSLVF.

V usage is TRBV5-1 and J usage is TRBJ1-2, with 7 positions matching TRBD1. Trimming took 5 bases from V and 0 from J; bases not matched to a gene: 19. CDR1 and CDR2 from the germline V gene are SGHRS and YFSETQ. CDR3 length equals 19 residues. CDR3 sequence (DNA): TGCGCCAGCAGATCTGAAGGGGGCGAAGGATCCCGACCTAACTATGGCTACACCTTC. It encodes CASRSEGGEGSRPNYGYTF.

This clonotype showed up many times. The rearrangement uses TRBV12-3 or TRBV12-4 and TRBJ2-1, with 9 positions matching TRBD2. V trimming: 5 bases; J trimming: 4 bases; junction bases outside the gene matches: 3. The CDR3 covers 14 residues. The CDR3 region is CASSGSGGYNEQFF. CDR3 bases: TGTGCCAGCAGTGGGAGCGGGGGGTACAATGAGCAGTTCTTC.

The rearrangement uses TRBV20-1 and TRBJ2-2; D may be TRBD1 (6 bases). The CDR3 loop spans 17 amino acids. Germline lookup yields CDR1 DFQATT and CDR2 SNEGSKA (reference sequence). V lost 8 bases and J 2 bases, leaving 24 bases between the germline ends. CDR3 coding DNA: TGCAGTTCGCTCCCCCCTCCGGGACAATCCAACACCGGGGAGCTGTTTTTT. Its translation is CSSLPPPGQSNTGELFF.

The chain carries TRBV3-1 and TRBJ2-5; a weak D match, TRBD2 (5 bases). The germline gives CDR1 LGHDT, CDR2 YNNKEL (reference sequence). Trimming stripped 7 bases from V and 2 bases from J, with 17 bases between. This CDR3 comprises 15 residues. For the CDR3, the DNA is TGTGCCAGCATTGCCCGGACTTTCTTTCAAGAGACCCAGTACTTC. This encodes CASIARTFFQETQYF.

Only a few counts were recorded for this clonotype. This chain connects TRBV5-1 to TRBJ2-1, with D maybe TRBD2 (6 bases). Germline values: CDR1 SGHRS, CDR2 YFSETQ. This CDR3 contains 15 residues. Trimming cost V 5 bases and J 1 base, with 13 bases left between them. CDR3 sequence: CASSPGLRSYNEQFF. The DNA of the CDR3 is TGCGCCAGCAGTCCTGGACTAAGGTCCTACAATGAGCAGTTCTTC.

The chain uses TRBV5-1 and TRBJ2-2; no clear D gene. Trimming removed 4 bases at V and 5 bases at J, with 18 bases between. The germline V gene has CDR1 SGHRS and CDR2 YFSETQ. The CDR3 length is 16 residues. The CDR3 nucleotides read TGCGCCAGCAGCACCGATAACCCCGGGTGGACCGGGGAGCTGTTTTTT. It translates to CASSTDNPGWTGELFF.

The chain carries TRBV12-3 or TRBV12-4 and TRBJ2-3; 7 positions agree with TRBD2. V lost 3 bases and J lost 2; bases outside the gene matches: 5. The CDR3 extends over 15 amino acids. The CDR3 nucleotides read TGTGCCAGCAGTTTTGGGGGAGGGCACACAGATACGCAGTATTTT. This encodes CASSFGGGHTDTQYF.

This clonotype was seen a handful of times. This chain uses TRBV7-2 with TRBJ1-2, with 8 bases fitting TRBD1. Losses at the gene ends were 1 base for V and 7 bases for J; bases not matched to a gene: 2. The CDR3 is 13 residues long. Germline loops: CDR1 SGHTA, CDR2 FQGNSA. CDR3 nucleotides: TGTGCCAGCAGCTTAGGGACAGGGAGTGGCTACACCTTC. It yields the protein CASSLGTGSGYTF.

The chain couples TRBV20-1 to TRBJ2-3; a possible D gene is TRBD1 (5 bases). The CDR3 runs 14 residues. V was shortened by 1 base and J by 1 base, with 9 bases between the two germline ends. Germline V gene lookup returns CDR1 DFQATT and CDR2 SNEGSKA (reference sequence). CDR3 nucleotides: TGCAGTGCTAGAGTTTTACAGGGCACAGATACGCAGTATTTT. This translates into CSARVLQGTDTQYF.

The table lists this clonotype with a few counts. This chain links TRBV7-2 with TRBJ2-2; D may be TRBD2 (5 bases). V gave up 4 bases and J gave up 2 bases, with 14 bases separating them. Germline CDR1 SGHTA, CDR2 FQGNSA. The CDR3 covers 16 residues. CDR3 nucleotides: TGTGCCAGCAGCTCCCCGAGGGAAGGTAACACCGGGGAGCTGTTTTTT. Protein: CASSSPREGNTGELFF.

CDR3 loop: CASSLETSSGANVLTF. Here the CDR3 DNA reads TGTGCCAGCAGCTTGGAAACTAGCTCTGGGGCCAACGTCCTGACTTTC. This chain joins TRBV5-5 and TRBJ2-6; TRBD2 is a possible D gene (5 bases). V gave up 0 bases and J gave up 0 bases, with 7 bases separating them. The germline V gene encodes CDR1 SGHKS and CDR2 YYEKEE (reference sequence). CDR3 length equals 16 residues.

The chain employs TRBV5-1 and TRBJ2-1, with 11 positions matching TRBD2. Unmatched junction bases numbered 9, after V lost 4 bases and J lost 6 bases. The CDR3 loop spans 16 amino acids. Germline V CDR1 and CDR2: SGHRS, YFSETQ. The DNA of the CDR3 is TGCGCCAGCAGCCGCACGACTAGCGGGGCAAGCAATGAGCAGTTCTTC. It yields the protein CASSRTTSGASNEQFF. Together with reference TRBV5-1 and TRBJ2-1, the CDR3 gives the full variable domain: KAGVTQTPRYLIKTRGQQVTLSCSPISGHRSVSWYQQTPGQGLQFLFEYFSETQRNKGNFPGRFSGRQFSNSRSEMNVSTLELGDSALYLCASSRTTSGASNEQFFGPGTRLTVL.